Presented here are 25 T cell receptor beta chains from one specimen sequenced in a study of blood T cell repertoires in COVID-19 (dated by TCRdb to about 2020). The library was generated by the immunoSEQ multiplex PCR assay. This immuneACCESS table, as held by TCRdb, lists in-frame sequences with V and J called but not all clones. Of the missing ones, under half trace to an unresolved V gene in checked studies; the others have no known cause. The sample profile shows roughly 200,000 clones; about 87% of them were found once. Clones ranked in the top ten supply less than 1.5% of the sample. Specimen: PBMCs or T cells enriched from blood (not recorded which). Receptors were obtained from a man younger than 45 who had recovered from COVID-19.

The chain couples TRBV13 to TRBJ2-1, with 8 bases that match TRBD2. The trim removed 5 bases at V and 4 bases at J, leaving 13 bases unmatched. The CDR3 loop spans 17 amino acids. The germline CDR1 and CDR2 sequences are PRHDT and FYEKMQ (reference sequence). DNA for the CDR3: TGTGCCAGCAGCCGGAAACCAGCGGGAGCAACGTACAATGAGCAGTTCTTC. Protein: CASSRKPAGATYNEQFF.

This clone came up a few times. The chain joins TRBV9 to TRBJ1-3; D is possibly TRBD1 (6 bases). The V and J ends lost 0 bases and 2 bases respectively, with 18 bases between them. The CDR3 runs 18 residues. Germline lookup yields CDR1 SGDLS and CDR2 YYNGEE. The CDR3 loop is CASSVEGLGAGAGNTIYF. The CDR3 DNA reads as TGTGCCAGCAGCGTAGAAGGACTTGGGGCAGGGGCTGGAAACACCATATATTTT.

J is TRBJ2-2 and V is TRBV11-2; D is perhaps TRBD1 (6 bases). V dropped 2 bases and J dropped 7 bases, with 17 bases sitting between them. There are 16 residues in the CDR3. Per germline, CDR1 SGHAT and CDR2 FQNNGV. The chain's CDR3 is CASSLPQAGGVGELFF. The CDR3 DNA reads TGTGCCAGCAGCTTACCACAAGCTGGGGGCGTCGGGGAGCTGTTTTTT.

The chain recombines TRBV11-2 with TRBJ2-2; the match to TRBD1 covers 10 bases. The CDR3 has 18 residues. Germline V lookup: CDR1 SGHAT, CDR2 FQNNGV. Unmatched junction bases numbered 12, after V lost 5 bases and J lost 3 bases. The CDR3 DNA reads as TGTGCCAGCAGCATTAGCCGGGAGACAGGGGGCGACACCGGGGAGCTGTTTTTT. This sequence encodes CASSISRETGGDTGELFF.

The CDR3 nucleotides are TGTGCCAGCAGCCTCACAGGGGGCCTGAACACCGGGGAGCTGTTTTTT. Amino acid sequence: CASSLTGGLNTGELFF. J is TRBJ2-2 and V is TRBV28; 9 bases map to TRBD1. This CDR3 region has 16 residues. Germline V gene data show CDR1 as MDHEN and CDR2 as SYDVKM. The V segment lost 6 bases and the J segment 1 base; nucleotides outside the gene matches: 6.

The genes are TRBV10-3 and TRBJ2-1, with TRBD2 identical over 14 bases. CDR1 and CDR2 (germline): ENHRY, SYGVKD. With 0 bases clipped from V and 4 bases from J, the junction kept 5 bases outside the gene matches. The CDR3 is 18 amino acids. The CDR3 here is CAISESRTSGGKYNEQFF. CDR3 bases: TGTGCCATCAGTGAGTCCCGGACTAGCGGGGGGAAGTACAATGAGCAGTTCTTC.

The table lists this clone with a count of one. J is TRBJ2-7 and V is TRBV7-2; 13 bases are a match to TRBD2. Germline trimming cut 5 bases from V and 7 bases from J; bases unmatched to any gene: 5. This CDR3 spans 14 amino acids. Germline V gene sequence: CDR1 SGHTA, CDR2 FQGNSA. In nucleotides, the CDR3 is TGTGCCAGCAGCGGACTAGCGGGGGCGGGGGAGCAGTACTTC. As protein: CASSGLAGAGEQYF.

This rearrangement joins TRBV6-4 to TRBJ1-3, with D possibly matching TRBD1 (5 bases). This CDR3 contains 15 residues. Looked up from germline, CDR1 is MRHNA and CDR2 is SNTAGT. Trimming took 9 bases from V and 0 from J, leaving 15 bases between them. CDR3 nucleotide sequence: TGTGCCAGTACCGGGTTGGGGCCCTCTGGAAACACCATATATTTT. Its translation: CASTGLGPSGNTIYF.

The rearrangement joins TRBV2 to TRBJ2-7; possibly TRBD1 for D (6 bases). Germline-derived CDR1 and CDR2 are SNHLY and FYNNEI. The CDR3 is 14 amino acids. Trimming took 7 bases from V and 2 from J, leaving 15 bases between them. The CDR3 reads CASMVKEGAYEQYF. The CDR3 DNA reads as TGTGCCAGCATGGTCAAAGAGGGGGCCTACGAGCAGTACTTC. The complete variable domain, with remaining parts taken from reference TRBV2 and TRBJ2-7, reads EPEVTQTPSHQVTQMGQEVILRCVPISNHLYFYWYRQILGQKVEFLVSFYNNEISEKSEIFDDQFSVERPDGSNFTLKIRSTKLEDSAMYFCASMVKEGAYEQYFGPGTRLTVT.

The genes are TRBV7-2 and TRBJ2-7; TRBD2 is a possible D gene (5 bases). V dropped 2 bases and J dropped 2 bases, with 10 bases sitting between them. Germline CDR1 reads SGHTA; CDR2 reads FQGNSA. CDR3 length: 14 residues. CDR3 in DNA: TGTGCCAGCAGCTTAAAGACGGGGACCTACGAGCAGTACTTC. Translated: CASSLKTGTYEQYF. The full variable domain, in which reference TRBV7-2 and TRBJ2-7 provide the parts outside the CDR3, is GAGVSQSPSNKVTEKGKDVELRCDPISGHTALYWYRQSLGQGLEFLIYFQGNSAPDKSGLPSDRFSAERTGGSVSTLTIQRTQQEDSAVYLCASSLKTGTYEQYFGPGTRLTVT.

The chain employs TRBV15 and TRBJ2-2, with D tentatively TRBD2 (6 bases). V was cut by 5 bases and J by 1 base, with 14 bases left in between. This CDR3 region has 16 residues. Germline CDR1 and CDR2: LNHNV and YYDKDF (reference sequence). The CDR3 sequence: CATSERTIRNTGELFF. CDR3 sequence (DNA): TGTGCCACCAGCGAACGGACTATCCGGAACACCGGGGAGCTGTTTTTT.

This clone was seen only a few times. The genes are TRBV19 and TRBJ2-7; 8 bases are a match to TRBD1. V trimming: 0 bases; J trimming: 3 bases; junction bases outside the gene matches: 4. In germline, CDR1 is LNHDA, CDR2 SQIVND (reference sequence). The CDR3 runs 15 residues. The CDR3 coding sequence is TGTGCCAGTAGTATAGACCCGGGACAGGTCTACGAGCAGTACTTC. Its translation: CASSIDPGQVYEQYF.

The chain's CDR3 is CASSLAPGTYEQYF. For the CDR3, the DNA is TGTGCCAGCAGCTTAGCGCCGGGTACCTACGAGCAGTACTTC. The rearrangement uses TRBV7-2 and TRBJ2-7, with unresolved D. Trimming removed 0 bases from V and 2 bases from J, with 8 bases in between. CDR1 is SGHTA, CDR2 FQGNSA, per germline. The length of the CDR3 is 14 residues.

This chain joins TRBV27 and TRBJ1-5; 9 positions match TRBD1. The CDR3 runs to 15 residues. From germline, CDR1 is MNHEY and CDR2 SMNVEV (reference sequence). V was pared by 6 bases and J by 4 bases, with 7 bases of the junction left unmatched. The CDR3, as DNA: TGTGCCAGCAGCCCAGGGACAGGGATAAATCAGCCCCAGCATTTT. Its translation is CASSPGTGINQPQHF.

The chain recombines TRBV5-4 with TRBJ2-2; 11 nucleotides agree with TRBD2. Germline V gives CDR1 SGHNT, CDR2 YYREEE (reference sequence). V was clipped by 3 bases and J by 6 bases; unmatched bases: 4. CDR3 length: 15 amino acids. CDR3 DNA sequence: TGTGCCAGCAGCTCGGGACTAGCGGCTTCCGGGGAGCTGTTTTTT. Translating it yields CASSSGLAASGELFF.

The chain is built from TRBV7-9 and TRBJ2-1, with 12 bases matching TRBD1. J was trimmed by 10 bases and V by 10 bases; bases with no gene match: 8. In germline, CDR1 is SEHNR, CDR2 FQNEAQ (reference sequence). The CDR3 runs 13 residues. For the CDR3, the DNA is TGTGCCACCTGGGACAGGGGGCTAGGGGAGCAGTTCTTC. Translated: CATWDRGLGEQFF.

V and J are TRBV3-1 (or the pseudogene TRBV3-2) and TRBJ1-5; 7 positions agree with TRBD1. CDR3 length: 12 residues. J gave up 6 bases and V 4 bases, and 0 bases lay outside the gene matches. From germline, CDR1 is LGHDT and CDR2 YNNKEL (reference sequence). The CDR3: CASSPGGQPQHF. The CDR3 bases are TGTGCCAGCAGCCCAGGGGGTCAGCCCCAGCATTTT.

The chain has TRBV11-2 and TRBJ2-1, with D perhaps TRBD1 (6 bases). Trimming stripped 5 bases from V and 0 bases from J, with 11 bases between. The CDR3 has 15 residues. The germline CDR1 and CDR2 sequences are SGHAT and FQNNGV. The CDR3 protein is CASSRQTGSYNEQFF. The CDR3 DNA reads TGTGCCAGCAGCCGCCAGACAGGCTCCTACAATGAGCAGTTCTTC.

In DNA form, the CDR3 reads TGTGCCTGGAGTGTTGCGGGTTGGGGTGGCTACACCTTC. This translates into CAWSVAGWGGYTF. The chain carries TRBV30 and TRBJ1-2, with D uncertain. The CDR3 runs 13 residues. Trimming shortened V by 0 bases and J by 7 bases, and 12 bases separated the two germline ends. In germline, CDR1 is GTSNPN, CDR2 SVGIG (reference sequence). Using reference TRBV30 and TRBJ1-2 for the parts outside the CDR3, the full variable domain is SQTIHQWPATLVQPVGSPLSLECTVEGTSNPNLYWYRQAAGRGLQLLFYSVGIGQISSEVPQNLSASRPQDRQFILSSKKLLLSDSGFYLCAWSVAGWGGYTFGSGTRLTVV.

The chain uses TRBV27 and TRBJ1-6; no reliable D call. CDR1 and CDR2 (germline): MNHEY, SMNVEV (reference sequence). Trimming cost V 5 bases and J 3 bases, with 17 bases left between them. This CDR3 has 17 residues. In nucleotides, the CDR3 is TGTGCCAGCAGTGGCAGGCTGGGGAGGAGCTATAATTCACCCCTCCACTTT. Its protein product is CASSGRLGRSYNSPLHF.

CDR3 region: CSASSRGLNYGYTF. CDR3 in DNA: TGCAGTGCTAGTTCCAGGGGGCTCAACTATGGCTACACCTTC. This chain links TRBV20-1 with TRBJ1-2; TRBD1 aligns across 8 bases. CDR3 length equals 14 residues. The V gene end was trimmed by 3 bases and the J gene end by 2 bases; junction bases not matched to a gene: 5. Germline V lookup: CDR1 DFQATT, CDR2 SNEGSKA (reference sequence).

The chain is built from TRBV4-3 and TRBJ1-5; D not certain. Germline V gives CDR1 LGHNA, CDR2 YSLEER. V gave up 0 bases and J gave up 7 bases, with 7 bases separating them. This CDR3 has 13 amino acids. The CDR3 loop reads CASSQDISQPQHF. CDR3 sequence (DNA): TGCGCCAGCAGCCAAGATATCTCGCAGCCCCAGCATTTT.

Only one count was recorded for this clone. This CDR3 reads CASSQDLGQGRNQPQHF. The CDR3, as DNA: TGCGCCAGCAGCCAAGATCTAGGACAGGGTCGGAATCAGCCCCAGCATTTT. The chain links TRBV4-1 to TRBJ1-5, with TRBD1 identical over 8 bases. V lost 0 bases to trimming and J lost 4 bases; unmatched junction nucleotides: 8. This CDR3 has 17 amino acids. Germline values: CDR1 MGHRA, CDR2 YSYEKL.

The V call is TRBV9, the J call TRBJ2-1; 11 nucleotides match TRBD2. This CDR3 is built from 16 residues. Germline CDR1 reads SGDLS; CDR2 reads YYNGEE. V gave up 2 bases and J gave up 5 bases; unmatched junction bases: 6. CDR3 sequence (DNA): TGTGCCAGCAGCGTTTGGGGACTAGCGGATAACAATGAGCAGTTCTTC. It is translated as CASSVWGLADNNEQFF. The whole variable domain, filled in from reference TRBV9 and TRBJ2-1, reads DSGVTQTPKHLITATGQRVTLRCSPRSGDLSVYWYQQSLDQGLQFLIQYYNGEERAKGNILERFSAQQFPDLHSELNLSSLELGDSALYFCASSVWGLADNNEQFFGPGTRLTVL.

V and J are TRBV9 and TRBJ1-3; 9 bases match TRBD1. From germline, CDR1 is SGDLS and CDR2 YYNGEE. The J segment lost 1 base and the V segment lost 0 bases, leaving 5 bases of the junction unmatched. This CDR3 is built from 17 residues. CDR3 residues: CASSVAQGAVSGNTIYF. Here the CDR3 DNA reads TGTGCCAGCAGCGTAGCACAGGGGGCTGTGTCTGGAAACACCATATATTTT.